This TCR beta chain was profiled in a study of tumor and adjacent non-tumor tissue in lung cancer. Study-wide context: Histology: about twelve adenocarcinoma, a couple of squamous cell carcinoma, 1 small cell lung cancer. Stage I to III disease affected about nine men and a handful of women aged about 31 to 76.

The library came from three nested PCR rounds adapted from ARM-PCR protocols. TCRdb processed the multiplex PCR reads anew with MiXCR; each CDR3 protein has one entry. The sample contains 65,000 to 70,000 distinct CDR3 sequences, just under 60% of which appear only once. This sample's RNA came from whole unsorted tissue. Newly diagnosed lung cancer patients had thoracic surgery in China, August–late 2014, without prior chemotherapy. Points from the study as a whole: In normal lung, the top 100 clones were significantly more dominant than in tumor.

Worth noting for this clonotype: Its antigen remains unidentified.

Trimming shortened V by 2 bases and J by 1 base, and 18 bases separated the two germline ends. The CDR3 sequence is 18 residues long. Germline CDR1 and CDR2: MDHEN and SYDVKM. Sequenced material: lung tumor tissue. This TCR was recovered from a man aged 45 to 65 with non-small cell lung cancer. The chain recombines TRBV28 with TRBJ2-1; perhaps TRBD1 as D (5 bases). CDR3 sequence reads: CASSLGLLGVTSYNEQFF. CDR3 coding DNA: TGTGCCAGCAGTTTAGGTCTTCTAGGGGTAACGTCCTACAATGAGCAGTTCTTC.